These T cell receptor beta chains were read from a single sample in a study of Ad26.COV2.S vaccination and SARS-CoV-2 variants. Assay used: immunoSEQ multiplex PCR; TCRdb lists only in-frame clones, some missing. The table has about 94,000 clones, more than 65% seen once. Specimen: peripheral blood, collected after recovery from COVID-19. Receptors originate from a human donor who had recovered from COVID-19. Both conserved end residues are part of each CDR3. The order of the fields is J gene, clone size, D gene, V gene, CDR3 protein, CDR3 DNA. A D gene is named only where the DNA matches it firmly. A row's size may be missing; if present it is once, few, many or a size class.

TRBJ2-1	.	TRBD2	TRBV7-9	CASSLWAGGRSDEQFF	TGTGCCAGCAGCTTATGGGCGGGAGGGCGGTCCGATGAGCAGTTCTTC
TRBJ2-1	.	.	TRBV15	CATSGGRVYNEQFF	TGTGCCACCAGTGGAGGCAGGGTTTACAATGAGCAGTTCTTC
TRBJ2-4	.	.	TRBV3-1/TRBV3-2	CASREHPVSKNIQYF	TGTGCCAGCAGGGAACACCCCGTATCCAAAAACATTCAGTACTTC
TRBJ2-1	once	TRBD2	TRBV7-2	CASSSGLVMYEQFF	TGTGCCAGCAGCTCGGGACTAGTTATGTATGAGCAGTTCTTC
TRBJ2-7	.	.	TRBV5-4	CASRLDSGAGYEQYF	TGTGCCAGCAGGTTGGACTCAGGGGCGGGCTACGAGCAGTACTTC
TRBJ1-6	.	.	TRBV5-4	CASSLGAVHNSPLHF	TGTGCCAGCAGCTTGGGAGCTGTACATAATTCACCCCTCCACTTT
TRBJ2-1	.	.	TRBV9	CASSAEHYNEQFF	TGTGCCAGCAGCGCCGAACACTACAATGAGCAGTTCTTC
TRBJ1-1	once	TRBD1	TRBV11-3	CASSPPGQGISTEAFF	TGTGCCAGCAGCCCCCCCGGACAGGGAATTAGCACTGAAGCTTTCTTT
TRBJ2-1	.	TRBD1	TRBV27	CASKRTGTWEFF	TGTGCCAGCAAACGGACAGGGACTTGGGAGTTCTTC
TRBJ2-1	.	.	TRBV27	CASSNLYDEQFF	TGTGCCAGCAGTAATCTCTATGATGAGCAGTTCTTC
TRBJ1-1	.	.	TRBV28	CASSAPQGVNTEAFF	TGTGCCAGCAGTGCGCCTCAGGGTGTCAACACTGAAGCTTTCTTT
TRBJ2-2	.	.	TRBV6-5	CASRVPKNTGELFF	TGTGCCAGCAGAGTCCCTAAGAACACCGGGGAGCTGTTTTTT
TRBJ2-2	.	.	TRBV12-5	CASVSNLNTGELFF	TGTGCTAGTGTTTCTAACCTAAACACCGGGGAGCTGTTTTTT
TRBJ2-7	.	TRBD1	TRBV6-5	CATRAGQGVYEQYF	TGTGCCACTCGTGCGGGACAGGGGGTCTACGAGCAGTACTTC
TRBJ1-6	.	.	TRBV14	CASSQEARGGSPLHF	TGTGCCAGCAGCCAAGAGGCAAGGGGGGGTTCACCCCTCCACTTT
TRBJ2-7	.	.	TRBV12-3/TRBV12-4	CATAQGGEQYF	TGTGCCACCGCCCAGGGAGGCGAGCAGTACTTC
TRBJ2-7	.	.	TRBV27	CASSWDATYEQYF	TGTGCCAGCAGCTGGGACGCAACCTACGAGCAGTACTTC
TRBJ1-1	once	.	TRBV12-3/TRBV12-4	CASSFKIRAEAFF	TGTGCCAGCAGTTTCAAAATACGGGCTGAAGCTTTCTTT
TRBJ1-3	.	.	TRBV15	CATSRDLGKENTIYF	TGTGCCACCAGCAGAGATCTGGGGAAGGAAAACACCATATATTTT
TRBJ2-3	.	TRBD2	TRBV10-3	CAISESTSGRITDTQYF	TGTGCCATCAGTGAGTCGACTAGCGGGAGGATCACAGATACGCAGTATTTT
TRBJ2-3	.	.	TRBV7-3	CASSLIAAGSADTQYF	TGTGCCAGCAGCTTAATAGCGGCAGGGTCAGCAGATACGCAGTATTTT
TRBJ2-1	.	.	TRBV3-1/TRBV3-2	CASSQLGDEQFF	TGTGCCAGCAGCCAGCTGGGGGATGAGCAGTTCTTC
TRBJ2-2	.	TRBD1	TRBV6-4	CASRAQGRTGELFF	TGTGCCAGCAGAGCACAGGGGCGCACCGGGGAGCTGTTTTTT
TRBJ1-4	few	TRBD1	TRBV7-8	CASSLPGTGNEKLFF	TGTGCCAGCAGCTTACCCGGGACAGGTAATGAAAAACTGTTTTTT
TRBJ2-1	.	.	TRBV19	CASSGQLYNEQFF	TGTGCCAGTTCTGGACAGCTCTACAATGAGCAGTTCTTC
TRBJ2-2	.	TRBD2	TRBV5-1	CASSSSGTNTGELFF	TGCGCCAGCAGCTCGAGCGGGACTAACACCGGGGAGCTGTTTTTT
TRBJ2-5	few	.	TRBV28	CASSFSPGRKTQYF	TGTGCCAGCAGTTTCTCGCCGGGAAGAAAGACCCAGTACTTC